These 20 T cell receptor beta chains originate from one sample sequenced in a study of CD8 T cells in Susac syndrome. After extraction with the RNeasy kit, about 0.45 to 1 ug of the RNA was reverse transcribed using random hexamers. TCRdb ran MiXCR on the immunoSEQ multiplex PCR reads and lists one entry per CDR3 protein. The sample records about 160,000 distinct CDR3 sequences, roughly 95% being singletons. Sequenced input: CD4+ T cells from PBMCs. These receptors all stem from a human donor with Susac syndrome.

The chain combines TRBV2 with TRBJ2-3; D is undetermined. This CDR3 is 13 amino acids long. Germline CDR1 and CDR2: SNHLY and FYNNEI. Deletions cut 8 bases from V and 1 base from J, with 10 bases between. This chain's CDR3 is CASGGVGTDTQYF. The CDR3, as DNA: TGTGCCAGCGGTGGGGTCGGCACAGATACGCAGTATTTT.

This rearrangement joins TRBV4-1 to TRBJ2-5; 8 nucleotides agree with TRBD1. The V segment lost 3 bases and the J segment 5 bases; nucleotides outside the gene matches: 8. In germline, CDR1 is MGHRA, CDR2 YSYEKL. This CDR3 comprises 15 residues. In DNA form, the CDR3 reads TGCGCCAGCAGCCAGGCGACAGGGGTTGGCGAGACCCAGTACTTC. Amino acid sequence: CASSQATGVGETQYF.

This clonotype was seen once. The chain is built from TRBV20-1 and TRBJ2-5; 7 nucleotides match TRBD2. Germline V gene lookup returns CDR1 DFQATT and CDR2 SNEGSKA (reference sequence). V lost 5 bases to trimming and J lost 0 bases; unmatched junction nucleotides: 3. The CDR3 has 13 amino acids. The chain's CDR3 is CSAGLVNQETQYF. The CDR3 DNA is TGCAGTGCTGGACTAGTAAACCAAGAGACCCAGTACTTC.

This clonotype was counted between two and nine times. The rearrangement links TRBV7-6 to TRBJ2-1; no clear D gene. Trimming left V 8 bases short and J 0 bases short, with 5 bases between. Germline V gives CDR1 SGHVS, CDR2 FNYEAQ. The CDR3 loop spans 12 amino acids. In nucleotides, the CDR3 is TGTGCCAGCTCGCCCTCCTACAATGAGCAGTTCTTC. This gives the protein CASSPSYNEQFF.

The chain recombines TRBV12-3 or TRBV12-4 with TRBJ1-1; no clear D gene. The CDR3 is 12 residues long. Trimming removed 5 bases from V and 8 bases from J, with 12 bases in between. The CDR3 DNA sequence: TGTGCCAGCAGTGAGCTACAGCGAGAAGCTTTCTTT. Residues: CASSELQREAFF.

This clonotype was seen just once. The V and J genes are TRBV24-1 and TRBJ2-2; D call uncertain. The CDR3 runs to 12 residues. Deletions cut 8 bases from V and 1 base from J, with 4 bases between. Germline V gene lookup returns CDR1 KGHDR and CDR2 SFDVKD. CDR3 residues: CATKQNTGELFF. The CDR3 DNA is TGTGCCACCAAACAGAACACCGGGGAGCTGTTTTTT.

The gene calls are TRBV29-1 and TRBJ2-5; 10 bases are shared with TRBD1. J gave up 4 bases and V 4 bases, and 6 bases lay outside the gene matches. Looked up from germline, CDR1 is SQVTM and CDR2 is ANQGSEA. CDR3 length: 14 residues. The CDR3 region is CSVVLDRGRETQYF. In nucleotides, the CDR3 is TGCAGCGTTGTTCTCGACAGGGGGCGAGAGACCCAGTACTTC.

The chain couples TRBV15 to TRBJ1-4, with TRBD1 matching over 7 bases. In germline, CDR1 is LNHNV, CDR2 YYDKDF (reference sequence). With 4 bases clipped from V and 8 bases from J, the junction kept 7 bases outside the gene matches. The CDR3 has 14 residues. This chain's CDR3 is CATSIEQGKEKLFF. CDR3 sequence (DNA): TGTGCCACCAGCATCGAACAGGGGAAGGAAAAACTGTTTTTT.

The chain links TRBV24-1 to TRBJ2-1; the D gene is possibly TRBD1 (6 bases). Germline V gene lookup returns CDR1 KGHDR and CDR2 SFDVKD. The ends were cut back, 7 bases at V and 4 bases at J, with 13 bases in the middle. The CDR3 spans 14 residues. CDR3 in amino acids: CATRASTGYNEQFF. The DNA for the CDR3 is TGTGCCACCAGGGCTTCAACAGGGTACAATGAGCAGTTCTTC.

This chain connects TRBV7-9 to TRBJ2-5, with D unresolved. This CDR3 is 10 amino acids long. V was cut by 10 bases and J by 10 bases, with 13 bases left in between. From germline, CDR1 is SEHNR and CDR2 FQNEAQ (reference sequence). CDR3 bases: TGTGCCATCGGCATGGGGAACCAGTACTTC. Its translation: CAIGMGNQYF.

This chain joins TRBV4-3 and TRBJ2-6; D remains ambiguous. The CDR3 length is 16 residues. V shed 1 base and J shed 0 bases, with 7 bases lying between them. Germline CDR1 is LGHNA and CDR2 is YSLEER. CDR3 protein: CASSQGSVSGANVLTF. The CDR3 nucleotides read TGCGCCAGCAGCCAAGGATCGGTCTCTGGGGCCAACGTCCTGACTTTC.

The chain is built from TRBV18 and TRBJ2-7; a possible D gene is TRBD2 (7 bases). Per germline, CDR1 KGHSH and CDR2 LQKENI. V was cut by 6 bases and J by 1 base, with 16 bases left in between. The CDR3 is made up of 15 amino acids. DNA for the CDR3: TGTGCCAGCTCCACGAGGGGGGAGGGGTCCTACGAGCAGTACGTC. Protein product: CASSTRGEGSYEQYV.

The genes are TRBV20-1 and TRBJ2-1, with D perhaps matching TRBD2 (5 bases). The CDR3 spans 16 residues. Germline loops: CDR1 DFQATT, CDR2 SNEGSKA (reference sequence). With 1 base removed from V and 7 bases from J, the gap between germline ends came to 20 bases. The CDR3 sequence: CSARGRRRVQANEQFF. The CDR3 bases are TGCAGTGCTAGAGGGAGGAGGCGGGTACAAGCTAATGAGCAGTTCTTC.

V is TRBV12-3 or TRBV12-4 and J is TRBJ2-5; perhaps D is TRBD1 or TRBD2 (5 bases each). CDR3 size: 14 residues. V lost 5 bases and J 5 bases, leaving 15 bases between the germline ends. The CDR3 DNA follows: TGTGCCAGCAGTAGCCTGAGCTGGGGGGAGACCCAGTACTTC. Amino acid sequence: CASSSLSWGETQYF.

The chain employs TRBV28 and TRBJ1-2; tentatively, D is TRBD1 (5 bases). CDR3 length equals 14 residues. Per germline, CDR1 MDHEN and CDR2 SYDVKM. V lost 1 base to trimming and J lost 8 bases, with 14 bases between them. CDR3 in amino acids: CASSLLRGGEGYTF. DNA for the CDR3: TGTGCCAGCAGTTTATTAAGGGGAGGGGAAGGCTACACCTTC.

V usage is TRBV12-3 or TRBV12-4 and J usage is TRBJ2-5; D gene unclear. Between the trimmed V and J ends, which lost 8 bases and 0 bases, there was a span of 16 bases. The CDR3 totals 15 residues. CDR3 amino acids: CASGQQDSYQETQYF. The CDR3 region has the DNA TGTGCCAGCGGTCAGCAAGACTCCTACCAAGAGACCCAGTACTTC.

CDR3 sequence: CASIINTAYEQYF. In DNA, the CDR3 is TGTGCCAGCATAATCAACACTGCCTACGAGCAGTACTTC. The V call is TRBV27, the J call TRBJ2-7; no clear D. This CDR3 region has 13 residues. Trimming stripped 7 bases from V and 2 bases from J, with 12 bases between. The germline gives CDR1 MNHEY, CDR2 SMNVEV (reference sequence).

This clonotype was counted once. The chain links TRBV28 to TRBJ2-1, with D tentatively TRBD1 (6 bases). Trimming shortened V by 6 bases and J by 7 bases, and 16 bases separated the two germline ends. The germline CDR1 and CDR2 sequences are MDHEN and SYDVKM. This CDR3 region has 14 residues. The CDR3 DNA reads TGTGCCAGCAGCCTGCGATACAGGGTGAATGAGCAGTTCTTC. Amino acid sequence: CASSLRYRVNEQFF.

V gene TRBV29-1 combines with J gene TRBJ2-7; 7 positions agree with TRBD2. The CDR3 is made up of 15 amino acids. From germline, CDR1 is SQVTM and CDR2 ANQGSEA. With 2 bases clipped from V and 0 bases from J, the junction kept 7 bases outside the gene matches. The CDR3 here is CSVELADKISYEQYF. CDR3 coding DNA: TGCAGCGTTGAACTAGCGGATAAAATCTCCTACGAGCAGTACTTC.

The chain combines TRBV3-1 with TRBJ2-7; maybe TRBD1 (6 bases). V lost 7 bases to trimming and J lost 0 bases, with 10 bases between them. There are 13 residues in the CDR3. The germline CDR1 and CDR2 sequences are LGHDT and YNNKEL (reference sequence). The CDR3 DNA sequence: TGTGCCAGCACCAAACAGGGCTCCTACGAGCAGTACTTC. It encodes CASTKQGSYEQYF.